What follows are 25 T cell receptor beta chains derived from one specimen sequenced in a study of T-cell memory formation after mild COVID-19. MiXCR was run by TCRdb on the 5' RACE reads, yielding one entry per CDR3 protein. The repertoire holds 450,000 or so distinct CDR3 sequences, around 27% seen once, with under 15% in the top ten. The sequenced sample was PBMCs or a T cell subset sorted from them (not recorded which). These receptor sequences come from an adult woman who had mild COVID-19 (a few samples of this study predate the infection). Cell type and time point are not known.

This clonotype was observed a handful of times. In nucleotides, the CDR3 is TGCGCCAGCAGCCAACCTCCTGGAGGGTTAAGCACAGATACGCAGTATTTT. The encoded protein is CASSQPPGGLSTDTQYF. This rearrangement joins TRBV4-1 to TRBJ2-3; a possible D gene is TRBD2 (6 bases). With 2 bases removed from V and 0 bases from J, the gap between germline ends came to 15 bases. The germline CDR1 and CDR2 sequences are MGHRA and YSYEKL. The CDR3 loop spans 17 amino acids.

The CDR3 loop is CASKVGGATDTQYF. CDR3 nucleotides: TGTGCCAGCAAGGTCGGGGGGGCCACAGATACGCAGTATTTT. The genes are TRBV27 and TRBJ2-3, with TRBD2 matching over 8 bases. The CDR3 length is 14 residues. Trimming cost V 7 bases and J 2 bases; bases outside gene matches: 5. In germline, CDR1 is MNHEY, CDR2 SMNVEV (reference sequence).

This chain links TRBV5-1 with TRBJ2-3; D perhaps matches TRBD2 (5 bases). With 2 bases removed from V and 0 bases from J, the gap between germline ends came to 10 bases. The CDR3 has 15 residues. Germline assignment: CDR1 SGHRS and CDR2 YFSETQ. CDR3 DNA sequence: TGCGCCAGCAGCTTTTATGGGAGTAGCACAGATACGCAGTATTTT. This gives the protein CASSFYGSSTDTQYF. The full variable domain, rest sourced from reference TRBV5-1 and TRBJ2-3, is KAGVTQTPRYLIKTRGQQVTLSCSPISGHRSVSWYQQTPGQGLQFLFEYFSETQRNKGNFPGRFSGRQFSNSRSEMNVSTLELGDSALYLCASSFYGSSTDTQYFGPGTRLTVL.

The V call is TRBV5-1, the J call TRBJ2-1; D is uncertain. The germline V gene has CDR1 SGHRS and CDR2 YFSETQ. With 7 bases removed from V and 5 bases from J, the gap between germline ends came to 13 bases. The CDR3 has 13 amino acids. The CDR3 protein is CASQLSPDNEQFF. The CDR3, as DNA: TGCGCCAGCCAGTTGAGCCCAGACAATGAGCAGTTCTTC.

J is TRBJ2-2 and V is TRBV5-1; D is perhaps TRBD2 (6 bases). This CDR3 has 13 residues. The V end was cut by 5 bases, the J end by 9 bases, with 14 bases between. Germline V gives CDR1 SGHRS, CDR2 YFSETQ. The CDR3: CASSIRGSRELFF. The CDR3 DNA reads TGCGCCAGCAGTATCCGGGGGTCCCGGGAGCTGTTTTTT.

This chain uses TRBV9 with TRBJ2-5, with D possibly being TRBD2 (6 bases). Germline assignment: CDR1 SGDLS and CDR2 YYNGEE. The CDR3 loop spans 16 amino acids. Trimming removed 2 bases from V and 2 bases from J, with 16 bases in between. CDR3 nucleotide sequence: TGTGCCAGCAGCGTCGGTAGGCTAGCGATACAAGAGACCCAGTACTTC. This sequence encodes CASSVGRLAIQETQYF. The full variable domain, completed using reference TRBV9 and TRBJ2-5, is DSGVTQTPKHLITATGQRVTLRCSPRSGDLSVYWYQQSLDQGLQFLIQYYNGEERAKGNILERFSAQQFPDLHSELNLSSLELGDSALYFCASSVGRLAIQETQYFGPGTRLLVL.

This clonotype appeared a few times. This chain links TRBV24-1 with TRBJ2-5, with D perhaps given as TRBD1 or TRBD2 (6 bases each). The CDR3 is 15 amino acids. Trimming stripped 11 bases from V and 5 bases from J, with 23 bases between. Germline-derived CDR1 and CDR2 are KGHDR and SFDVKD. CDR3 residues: CASSQTGGLPETQYF. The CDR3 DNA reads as TGTGCCAGCAGCCAGACTGGGGGGCTTCCTGAGACCCAGTACTTC.

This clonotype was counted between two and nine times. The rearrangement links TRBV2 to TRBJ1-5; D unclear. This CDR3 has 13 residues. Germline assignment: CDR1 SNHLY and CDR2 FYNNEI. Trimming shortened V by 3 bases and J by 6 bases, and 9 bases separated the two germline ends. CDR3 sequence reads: CASSDSVVQPQHF. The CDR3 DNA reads TGTGCCAGCAGTGATTCAGTTGTTCAGCCCCAGCATTTT.

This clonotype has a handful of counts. The CDR3 coding sequence is TGTGCCAGCAGTTTCTCTTCAGGGGGCCGACCAGATACGCAGTATTTT. Its protein product is CASSFSSGGRPDTQYF. The gene calls are TRBV12-3 or TRBV12-4 and TRBJ2-3, with 8 bases matching TRBD1. With 3 bases clipped from V and 4 bases from J, the junction kept 9 bases outside the gene matches. The CDR3 is 16 amino acids.

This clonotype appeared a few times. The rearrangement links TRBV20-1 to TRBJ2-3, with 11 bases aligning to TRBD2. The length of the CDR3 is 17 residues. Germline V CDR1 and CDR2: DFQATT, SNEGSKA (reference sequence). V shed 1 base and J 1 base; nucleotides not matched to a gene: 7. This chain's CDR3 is CSARVLAGGLRTDTQYF. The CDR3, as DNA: TGCAGTGCTAGAGTGCTAGCGGGGGGTCTGCGCACAGATACGCAGTATTTT.

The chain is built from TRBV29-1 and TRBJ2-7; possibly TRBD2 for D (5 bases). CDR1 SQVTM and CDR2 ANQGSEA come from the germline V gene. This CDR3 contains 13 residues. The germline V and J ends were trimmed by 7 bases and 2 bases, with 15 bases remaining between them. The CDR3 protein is CSAEGNRTYEQYF. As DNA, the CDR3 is TGCAGCGCCGAGGGTAACAGAACCTACGAGCAGTACTTC.

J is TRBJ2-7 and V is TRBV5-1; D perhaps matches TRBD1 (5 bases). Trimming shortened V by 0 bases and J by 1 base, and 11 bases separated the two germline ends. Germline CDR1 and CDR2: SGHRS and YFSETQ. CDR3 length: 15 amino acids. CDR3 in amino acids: CASSLVEGQSYEQYF. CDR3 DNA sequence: TGCGCCAGCAGCTTGGTGGAAGGACAATCCTACGAGCAGTACTTC.

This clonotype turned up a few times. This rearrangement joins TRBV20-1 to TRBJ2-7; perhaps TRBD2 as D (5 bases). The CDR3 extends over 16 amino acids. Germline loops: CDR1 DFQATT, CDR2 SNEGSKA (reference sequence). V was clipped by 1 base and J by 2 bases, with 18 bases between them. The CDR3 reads CSARAFKGGHPYEQYF. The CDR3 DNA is TGCAGTGCTAGAGCTTTCAAGGGCGGGCACCCCTACGAGCAGTACTTC.

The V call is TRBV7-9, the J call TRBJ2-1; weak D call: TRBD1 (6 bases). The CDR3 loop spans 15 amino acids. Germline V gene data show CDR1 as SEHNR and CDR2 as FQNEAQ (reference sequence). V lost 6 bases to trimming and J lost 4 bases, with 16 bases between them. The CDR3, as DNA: TGTGCCAGCAGTCCGATCCAGGGGTTTTACAATGAGCAGTTCTTC. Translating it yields CASSPIQGFYNEQFF.

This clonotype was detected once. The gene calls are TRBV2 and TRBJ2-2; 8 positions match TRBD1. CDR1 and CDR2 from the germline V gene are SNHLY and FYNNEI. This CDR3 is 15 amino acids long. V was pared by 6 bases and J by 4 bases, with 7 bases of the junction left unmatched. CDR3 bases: TGTGCCAGCAGAGAGCAGGGGGCCGGCACCGGGGAGCTGTTTTTT. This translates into CASREQGAGTGELFF.

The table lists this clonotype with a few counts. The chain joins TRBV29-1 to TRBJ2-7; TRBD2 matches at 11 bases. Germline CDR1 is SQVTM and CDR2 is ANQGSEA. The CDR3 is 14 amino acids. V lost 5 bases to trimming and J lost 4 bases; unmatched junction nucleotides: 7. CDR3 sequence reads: CSVRPGTSGYEQYF. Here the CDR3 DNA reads TGCAGCGTTCGCCCCGGGACTAGCGGTTACGAGCAGTACTTC.

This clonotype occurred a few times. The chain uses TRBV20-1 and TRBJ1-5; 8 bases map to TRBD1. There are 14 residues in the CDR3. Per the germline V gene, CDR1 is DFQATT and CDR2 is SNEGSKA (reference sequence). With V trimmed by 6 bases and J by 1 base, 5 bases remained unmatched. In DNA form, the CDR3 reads TGCAGTGCCCTGGACAGGGTCAGCAATCAGCCCCAGCATTTT. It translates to CSALDRVSNQPQHF.

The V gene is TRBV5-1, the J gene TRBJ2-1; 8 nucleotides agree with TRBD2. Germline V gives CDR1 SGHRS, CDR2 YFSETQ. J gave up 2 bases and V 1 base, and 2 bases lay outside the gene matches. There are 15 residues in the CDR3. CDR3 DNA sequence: TGCGCCAGCAGCTTGTGGCGGGAGGCCTACAATGAGCAGTTCTTC. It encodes CASSLWREAYNEQFF.

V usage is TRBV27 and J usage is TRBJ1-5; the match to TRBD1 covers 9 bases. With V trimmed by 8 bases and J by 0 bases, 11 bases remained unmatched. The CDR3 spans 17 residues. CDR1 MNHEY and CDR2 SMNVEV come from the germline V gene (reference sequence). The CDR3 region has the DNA TGTGCCAGCGGGGACAGGGCAGGGGCAAATAGCAATCAGCCCCAGCATTTT. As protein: CASGDRAGANSNQPQHF.

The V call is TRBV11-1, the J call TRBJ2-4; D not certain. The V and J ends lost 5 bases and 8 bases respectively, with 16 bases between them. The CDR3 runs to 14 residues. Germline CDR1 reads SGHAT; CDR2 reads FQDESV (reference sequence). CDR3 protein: CASSLGSDPDIQYF. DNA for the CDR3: TGTGCCAGCAGCCTCGGGTCGGACCCGGACATTCAGTACTTC.

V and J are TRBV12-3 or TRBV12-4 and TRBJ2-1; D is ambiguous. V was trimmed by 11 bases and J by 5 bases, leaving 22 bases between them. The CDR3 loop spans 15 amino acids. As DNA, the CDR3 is TGTGCCGCTACTTCTCAAAATCCCCAAAACAATGAGCAGTTCTTC. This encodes CAATSQNPQNNEQFF.

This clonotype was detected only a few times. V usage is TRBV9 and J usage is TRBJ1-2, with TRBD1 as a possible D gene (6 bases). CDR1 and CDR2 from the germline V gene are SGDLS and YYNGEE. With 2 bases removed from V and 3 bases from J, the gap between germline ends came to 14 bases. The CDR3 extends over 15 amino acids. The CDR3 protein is CASSVSRGRDYGYTF. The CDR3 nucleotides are TGTGCCAGCAGCGTTAGCAGGGGCCGGGACTATGGCTACACCTTC.

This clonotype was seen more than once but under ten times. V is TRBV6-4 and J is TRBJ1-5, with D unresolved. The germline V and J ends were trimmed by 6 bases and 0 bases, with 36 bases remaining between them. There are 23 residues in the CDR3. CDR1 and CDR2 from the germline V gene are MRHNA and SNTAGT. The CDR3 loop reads CASRAPLFGLFLLPDYSNQPQHF. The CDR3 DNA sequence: TGTGCCAGCAGGGCCCCCCTTTTCGGATTATTTCTTCTCCCTGATTATAGCAATCAGCCCCAGCATTTT.

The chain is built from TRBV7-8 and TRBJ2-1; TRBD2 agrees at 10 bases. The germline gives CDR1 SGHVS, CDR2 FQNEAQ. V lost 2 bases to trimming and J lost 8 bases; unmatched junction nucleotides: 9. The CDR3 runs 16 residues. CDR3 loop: CASSLIISGRADEQFF. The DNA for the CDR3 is TGTGCCAGCAGCTTAATTATAAGCGGGAGGGCCGATGAGCAGTTCTTC.

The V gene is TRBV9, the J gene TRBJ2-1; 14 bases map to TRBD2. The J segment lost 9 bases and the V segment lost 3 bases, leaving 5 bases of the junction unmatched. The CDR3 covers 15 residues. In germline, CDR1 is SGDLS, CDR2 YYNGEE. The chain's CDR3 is CASSGGTSGSLEQFF. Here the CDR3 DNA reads TGTGCCAGCAGCGGAGGGACTAGCGGGAGCCTTGAGCAGTTCTTC.